The next 12 T cell receptor beta chains were all read from a single sample in a study of T cells in Graves' hyperthyroidism and ophthalmopathy. Amplification targeted TCR beta CDR3 regions from RNA transcripts. The primer set for the first-round RT-PCR of the TCR CDR3 was HTBI. TCRdb re-called the multiplex PCR reads with MiXCR, one entry per CDR3 protein. The data show under 550,000 distinct CDR3 sequences, just under 20% seen once. The sequencing input was blood. The receptor set was obtained from a man in his forties with Graves' ophthalmopathy.

Only a few counts were recorded for this clonotype. The genes are TRBV24-1 and TRBJ1-2, with TRBD1 matching 8 bases. V lost 2 bases to trimming and J lost 5 bases; unmatched junction nucleotides: 3. CDR3 size: 14 residues. Germline V CDR1 and CDR2: KGHDR, SFDVKD. The CDR3 DNA sequence: TGTGCCACCAGTGATTCGACAGGGGATTATGGCTACACCTTC. Translation: CATSDSTGDYGYTF.

This clonotype was seen many times. This rearrangement joins TRBV7-9 to TRBJ2-1; a possible D gene is TRBD2 (7 bases). CDR3 length: 16 amino acids. V was shortened by 5 bases and J by 7 bases, with 21 bases between the two germline ends. Per the germline V gene, CDR1 is SEHNR and CDR2 is FQNEAQ (reference sequence). Here the CDR3 DNA reads TGTGCCAGCAGCGTCAGCAAGGGACTAACAGGGAATGAGCAGTTCTTC. It yields the protein CASSVSKGLTGNEQFF. Supplemented by reference TRBV7-9 and TRBJ2-1, the full variable domain reads DTGVSQNPRHKITKRGQNVTFRCDPISEHNRLYWYRQTLGQGPEFLTYFQNEAQLEKSRLLSDRFSAERPKGSFSTLEIQRTEQGDSAMYLCASSVSKGLTGNEQFFGPGTRLTVL.

This clonotype was recorded many times. The chain has TRBV20-1 and TRBJ2-7; no clear D gene. Trimming took off 1 base at V and 7 bases at J, with 8 bases between the two ends. CDR1 is DFQATT, CDR2 SNEGSKA, per germline (reference sequence). The CDR3 totals 11 residues. As DNA, the CDR3 is TGCAGTGCTAGAGTTAATGAGGAGCAGTACTTC. Translated, it gives CSARVNEEQYF.

This chain uses TRBV6-2 or TRBV6-3 with TRBJ2-3; either TRBD1 or TRBD2 may supply D (5 bases each). The V gene lost 6 bases and the J gene lost 4 bases, with 17 bases spanning the gap. This CDR3 region has 15 residues. The V gene's germline CDR1 is MNHEY and CDR2 SVGEGT. CDR3 protein: CASRGVTAEADTQYF. In DNA, the CDR3 is TGTGCCAGCAGGGGGGTGACAGCGGAGGCAGATACGCAGTATTTT.

This clonotype has just a few counts. This sequence joins TRBV4-1 and TRBJ1-1, with a weak D call TRBD1 (5 bases). Trimming took off 3 bases at V and 3 bases at J, with 11 bases between the two ends. Germline V CDR1 and CDR2: MGHRA, YSYEKL. CDR3 length equals 14 residues. The CDR3 loop is CASSQGTLYTEAFF. CDR3 DNA sequence: TGCGCCAGCAGCCAGGGGACTCTCTACACTGAAGCTTTCTTT.

This chain's CDR3 is CASSIEGSHEQFF. CDR3 sequence (DNA): TGTGCCAGTAGTATAGAAGGGTCCCATGAGCAGTTCTTC. This chain connects TRBV19 to TRBJ2-1; D gene unclear. The CDR3 runs 13 residues. V was trimmed by 0 bases and J by 8 bases, leaving 8 bases between them. The V gene's germline CDR1 is LNHDA and CDR2 SQIVND (reference sequence).

The V gene is TRBV11-2, the J gene TRBJ2-1; 14 bases agree with TRBD2. Germline values: CDR1 SGHAT, CDR2 FQNNGV. The J segment lost 6 bases and the V segment lost 8 bases, leaving 21 bases of the junction unmatched. The CDR3 consists of 20 residues. The CDR3 sequence: CASGYPPTGTSGRRRNEQFF. The CDR3 nucleotides are TGTGCCAGCGGATACCCCCCTACCGGGACTAGCGGGAGAAGACGCAATGAGCAGTTCTTC.

This clonotype was counted at least ten times. V usage is TRBV7-9 and J usage is TRBJ2-5, with D tentatively TRBD1 (5 bases). The CDR3 is 12 residues long. Germline loops: CDR1 SEHNR, CDR2 FQNEAQ (reference sequence). V lost 6 bases to trimming and J lost 4 bases, with 9 bases between them. Written as DNA, the CDR3 is TGTGCCAGCAGGCAGGGTCGAGAGACCCAGTACTTC. It encodes CASRQGRETQYF.

This clonotype was counted between two and nine times. The CDR3 region has the DNA TGCGCCAGCAGCCAGGACCTCCGACAGACTTACTACGAGCAGTACTTC. Protein product: CASSQDLRQTYYEQYF. The chain carries TRBV4-1 and TRBJ2-7; perhaps TRBD1 as D (5 bases). CDR1 is MGHRA, CDR2 YSYEKL, per germline. Deletions cut 3 bases from V and 3 bases from J, with 18 bases between. The CDR3 length is 16 residues.

This clonotype occurred many times. The V gene is TRBV20-1, the J gene TRBJ2-1; 9 nucleotides agree with TRBD2. Germline values: CDR1 DFQATT, CDR2 SNEGSKA (reference sequence). V gave up 6 bases and J gave up 10 bases; unmatched junction bases: 13. The CDR3 runs 14 residues. CDR3 amino acids: CSATWAGGFKEQFF. The CDR3 region has the DNA TGCAGTGCCACCTGGGCGGGGGGGTTTAAGGAGCAGTTCTTC.

This clonotype occurred many times. V gene TRBV3-1 combines with J gene TRBJ1-2; no reliable D call. The CDR3 runs 15 residues. Looked up from germline, CDR1 is LGHDT and CDR2 is YNNKEL (reference sequence). V was trimmed by 4 bases and J by 5 bases, leaving 17 bases between them. The CDR3 DNA reads as TGTGCCAGCAGCCGCATCCGGGCAGGATCATATGGCTACACCTTC. Translated, it gives CASSRIRAGSYGYTF. Together with reference TRBV3-1 and TRBJ1-2, the CDR3 gives the full variable domain: DTAVSQTPKYLVTQMGNDKSIKCEQNLGHDTMYWYKQDSKKFLKIMFSYNNKELIINETVPNRFSPKSPDKAHLNLHINSLELGDSAVYFCASSRIRAGSYGYTFGSGTRLTVV.

The chain has TRBV19 and TRBJ1-5, with D uncertain. The V end lost 5 bases, the J end lost 4 bases, and 9 bases lay between the germline ends. Germline CDR1 and CDR2: LNHDA and SQIVND (reference sequence). The CDR3 consists of 13 residues. For the CDR3, the DNA is TGTGCCAGTAGTTTTCAGGTTAATCAGCCCCAGCATTTT. Translated, it gives CASSFQVNQPQHF. Full variable domain (remainder filled in from reference TRBV19 and TRBJ1-5): DGGITQSPKYLFRKEGQNVTLSCEQNLNHDAMYWYRQDPGQGLRLIYYSQIVNDFQKGDIAEGYSVSREKKESFPLTVTSAQKNPTAFYLCASSFQVNQPQHFGDGTRLSIL.